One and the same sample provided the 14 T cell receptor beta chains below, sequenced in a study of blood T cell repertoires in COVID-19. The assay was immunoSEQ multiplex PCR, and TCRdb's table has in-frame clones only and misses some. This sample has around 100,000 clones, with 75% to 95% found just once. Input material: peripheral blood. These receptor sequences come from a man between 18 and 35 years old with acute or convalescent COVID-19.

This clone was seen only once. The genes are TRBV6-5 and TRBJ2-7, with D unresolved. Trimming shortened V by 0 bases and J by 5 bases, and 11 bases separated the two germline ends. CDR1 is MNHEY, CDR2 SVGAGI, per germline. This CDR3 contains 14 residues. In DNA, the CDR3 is TGTGCCAGCAGTTACTCGGGCAGGCCGAACGAGCAGTACTTC. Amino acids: CASSYSGRPNEQYF.

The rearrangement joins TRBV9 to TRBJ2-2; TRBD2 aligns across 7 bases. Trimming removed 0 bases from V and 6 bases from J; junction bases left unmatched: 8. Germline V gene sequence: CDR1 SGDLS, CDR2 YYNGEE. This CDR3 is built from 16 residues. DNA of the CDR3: TGTGCCAGCAGCGTAGCGGGAGCGGGAAGACCCGGGGAGCTGTTTTTT. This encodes CASSVAGAGRPGELFF. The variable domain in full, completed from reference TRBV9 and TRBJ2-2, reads DSGVTQTPKHLITATGQRVTLRCSPRSGDLSVYWYQQSLDQGLQFLIQYYNGEERAKGNILERFSAQQFPDLHSELNLSSLELGDSALYFCASSVAGAGRPGELFFGEGSRLTVL.

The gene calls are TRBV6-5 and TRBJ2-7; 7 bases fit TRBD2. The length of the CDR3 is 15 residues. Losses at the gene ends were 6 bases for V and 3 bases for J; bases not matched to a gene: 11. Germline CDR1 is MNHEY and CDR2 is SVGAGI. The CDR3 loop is CASSRVAGEGYEQYF. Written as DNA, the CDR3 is TGTGCCAGCAGCCGCGTCGCGGGGGAGGGCTACGAGCAGTACTTC.

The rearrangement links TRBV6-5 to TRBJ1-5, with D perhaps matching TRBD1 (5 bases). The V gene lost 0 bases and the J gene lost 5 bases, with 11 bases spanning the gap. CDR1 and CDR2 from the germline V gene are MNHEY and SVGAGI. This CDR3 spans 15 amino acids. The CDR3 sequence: CASSYSGGWDQPQHF. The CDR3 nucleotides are TGTGCCAGCAGTTACTCGGGGGGATGGGATCAGCCCCAGCATTTT.

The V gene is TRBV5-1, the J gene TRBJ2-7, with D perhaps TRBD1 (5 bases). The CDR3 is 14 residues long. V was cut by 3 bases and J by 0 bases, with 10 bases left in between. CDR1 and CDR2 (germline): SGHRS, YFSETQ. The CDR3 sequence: CASSSQGSSYEQYF. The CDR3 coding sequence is TGCGCCAGCAGCTCTCAGGGTAGCTCCTACGAGCAGTACTTC.

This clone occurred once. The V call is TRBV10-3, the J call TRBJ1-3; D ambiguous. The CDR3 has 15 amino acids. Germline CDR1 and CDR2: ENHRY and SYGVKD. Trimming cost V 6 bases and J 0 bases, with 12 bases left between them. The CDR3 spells CAIRIIAFSGNTIYF. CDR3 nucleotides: TGTGCCATCAGGATCATAGCTTTCTCTGGAAACACCATATATTTT.

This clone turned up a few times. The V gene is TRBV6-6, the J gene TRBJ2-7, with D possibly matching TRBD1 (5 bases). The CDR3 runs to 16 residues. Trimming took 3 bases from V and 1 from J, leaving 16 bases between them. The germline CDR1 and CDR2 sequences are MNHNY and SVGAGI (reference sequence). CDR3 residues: CASSYRGQGPSYEQYF. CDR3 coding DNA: TGTGCCAGCAGTTATAGGGGCCAAGGGCCTTCCTACGAGCAGTACTTC.

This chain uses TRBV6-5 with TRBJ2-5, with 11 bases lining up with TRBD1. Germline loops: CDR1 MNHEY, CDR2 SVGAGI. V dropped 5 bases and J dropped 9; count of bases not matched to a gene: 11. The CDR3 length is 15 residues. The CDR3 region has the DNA TGTGCCAGCAGTCACAAGCCCGGGACAGGGGGTCCCCAGTACTTC. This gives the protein CASSHKPGTGGPQYF.

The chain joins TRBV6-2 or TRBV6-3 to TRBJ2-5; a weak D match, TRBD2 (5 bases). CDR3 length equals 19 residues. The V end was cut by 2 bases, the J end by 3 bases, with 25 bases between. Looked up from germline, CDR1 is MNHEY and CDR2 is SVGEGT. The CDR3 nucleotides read TGTGCCAGCAGTTACACCCACCGTCGAGGGTACCCCGGAGAAGAGACCCAGTACTTC. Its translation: CASSYTHRRGYPGEETQYF.

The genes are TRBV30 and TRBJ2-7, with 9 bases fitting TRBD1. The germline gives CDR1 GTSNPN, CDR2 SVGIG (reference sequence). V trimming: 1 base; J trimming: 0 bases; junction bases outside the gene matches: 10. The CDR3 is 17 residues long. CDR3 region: CAWSGDFRDRASYEQYF. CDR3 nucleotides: TGTGCCTGGAGTGGAGATTTCCGGGACAGGGCCTCCTACGAGCAGTACTTC.

CDR3 bases: TGTGCCAGCAGCCCCCGGGACAGGTTCAATAGGGCTGAAGCTTTCTTT. Translating gives CASSPRDRFNRAEAFF. The V gene is TRBV14, the J gene TRBJ1-1; TRBD1 matches 8 bases. Germline V gene sequence: CDR1 SGHDN, CDR2 FVKESK. The CDR3 is 16 residues long. The V and J ends lost 4 bases and 6 bases, in that order; junction bases with no gene match: 13.

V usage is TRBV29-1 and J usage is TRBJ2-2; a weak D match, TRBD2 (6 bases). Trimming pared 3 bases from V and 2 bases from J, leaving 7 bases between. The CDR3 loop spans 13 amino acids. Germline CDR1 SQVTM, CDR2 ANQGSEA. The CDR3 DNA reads TGCAGCGTTGAGGAGGGTAACACCGGGGAGCTGTTTTTT. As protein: CSVEEGNTGELFF.

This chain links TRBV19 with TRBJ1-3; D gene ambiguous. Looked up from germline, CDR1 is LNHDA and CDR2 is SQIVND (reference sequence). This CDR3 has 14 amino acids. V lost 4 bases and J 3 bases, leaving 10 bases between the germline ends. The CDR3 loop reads CASSTRSDGNTIYF. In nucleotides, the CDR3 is TGTGCCAGTAGTACTCGGTCTGATGGAAACACCATATATTTT.

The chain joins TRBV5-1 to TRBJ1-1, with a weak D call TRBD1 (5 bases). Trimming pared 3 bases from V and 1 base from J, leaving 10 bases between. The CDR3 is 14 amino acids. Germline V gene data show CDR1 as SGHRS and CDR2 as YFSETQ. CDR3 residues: CASSSTVTNTEAFF. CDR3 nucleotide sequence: TGCGCCAGCAGCTCGACAGTGACGAACACTGAAGCTTTCTTT.